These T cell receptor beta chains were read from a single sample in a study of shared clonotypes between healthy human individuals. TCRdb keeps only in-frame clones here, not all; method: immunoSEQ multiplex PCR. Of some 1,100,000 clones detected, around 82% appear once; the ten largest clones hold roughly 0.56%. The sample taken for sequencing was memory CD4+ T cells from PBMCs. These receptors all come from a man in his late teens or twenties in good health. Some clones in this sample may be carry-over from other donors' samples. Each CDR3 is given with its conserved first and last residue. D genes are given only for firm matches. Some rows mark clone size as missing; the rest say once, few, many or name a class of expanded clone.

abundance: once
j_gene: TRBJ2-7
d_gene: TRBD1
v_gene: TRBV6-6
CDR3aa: CASKPGQGTYEQYF
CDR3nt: TGTGCCAGTAAACCGGGACAGGGTACCTACGAGCAGTACTTC

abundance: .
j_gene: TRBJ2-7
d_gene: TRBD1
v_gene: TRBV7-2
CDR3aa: CASSSGTGPGEQYF
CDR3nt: TGTGCCAGCAGCTCCGGGACAGGGCCGGGGGAGCAGTACTTC

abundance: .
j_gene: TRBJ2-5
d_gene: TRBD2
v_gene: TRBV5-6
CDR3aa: CASSQTGTSGTQYF
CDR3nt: TGTGCCAGCAGTCAAACGGGGACTAGCGGAACCCAGTACTTC

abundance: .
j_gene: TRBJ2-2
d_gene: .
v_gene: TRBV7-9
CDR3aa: CASSLARAAPTGELFF
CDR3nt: TGTGCCAGCAGCTTAGCCCGGGCAGCTCCCACCGGGGAGCTGTTTTTT

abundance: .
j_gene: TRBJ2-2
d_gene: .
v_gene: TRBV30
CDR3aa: CAWKQDLARGTGELFF
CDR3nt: TGTGCCTGGAAGCAGGACTTAGCGAGGGGCACCGGGGAGCTGTTTTTT

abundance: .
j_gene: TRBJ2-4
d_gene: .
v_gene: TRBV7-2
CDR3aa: CASSLEIAKNIQYF
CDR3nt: TGTGCCAGCAGCTTAGAGATAGCCAAAAACATTCAGTACTTC

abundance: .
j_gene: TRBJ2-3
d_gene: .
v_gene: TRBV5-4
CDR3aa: CASSSLTWDTQYF
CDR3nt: TGTGCCAGCAGCTCTTTGACCTGGGATACGCAGTATTTT

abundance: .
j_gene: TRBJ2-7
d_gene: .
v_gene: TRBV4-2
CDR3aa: CASSQESAGPLEQYF
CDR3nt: TGTGCCAGCAGCCAAGAGTCAGCGGGTCCCCTTGAGCAGTACTTC

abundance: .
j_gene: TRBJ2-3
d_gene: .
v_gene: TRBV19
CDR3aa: CASSPIVETTDTQYF
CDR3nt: TGTGCCAGTAGCCCTATTGTGGAGACAACAGATACGCAGTATTTT

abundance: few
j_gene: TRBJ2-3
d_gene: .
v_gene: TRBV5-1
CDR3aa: CASSLGKGTDTQYF
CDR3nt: TGCGCCAGCAGCTTGGGTAAGGGCACAGATACGCAGTATTTT

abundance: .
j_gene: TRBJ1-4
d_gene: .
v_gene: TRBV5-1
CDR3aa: CASSLAGANEKLFF
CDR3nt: TGCGCCAGCAGCTTGGCCGGGGCTAATGAAAAACTGTTTTTT

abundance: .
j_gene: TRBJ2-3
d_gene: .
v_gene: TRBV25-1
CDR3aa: CASRGEDTQYF
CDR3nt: TGTGCCAGCAGGGGAGAAGATACGCAGTATTTT

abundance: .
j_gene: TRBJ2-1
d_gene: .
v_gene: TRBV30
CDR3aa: CAWSVISGHNEQFF
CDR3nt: TGTGCCTGGAGTGTAATAAGCGGGCACAATGAGCAGTTCTTC

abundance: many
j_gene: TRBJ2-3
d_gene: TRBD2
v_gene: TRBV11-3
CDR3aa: CASSPGTSGTDTQYF
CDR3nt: TGTGCCAGCAGCCCCGGGACTAGCGGCACAGATACGCAGTATTTT

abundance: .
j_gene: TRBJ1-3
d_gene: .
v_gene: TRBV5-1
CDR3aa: CASSLPQGSGNTIYF
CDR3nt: TGCGCCAGCAGCTTGCCTCAGGGGTCAGGAAACACCATATATTTT

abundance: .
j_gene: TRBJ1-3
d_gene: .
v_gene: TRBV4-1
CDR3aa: CASSHLRDSGNTIYF
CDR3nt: TGCGCCAGCAGCCATCTCAGGGATTCTGGAAACACCATATATTTT

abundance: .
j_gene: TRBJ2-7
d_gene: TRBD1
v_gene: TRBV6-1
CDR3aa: CASSQAGTGDYEQYF
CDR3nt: TGTGCCAGCAGTCAAGCTGGGACAGGGGACTACGAGCAGTACTTC

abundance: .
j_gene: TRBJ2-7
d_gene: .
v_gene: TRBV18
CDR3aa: CASSFDGPPDEQYF
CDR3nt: TGTGCCAGCTCATTCGACGGCCCTCCCGACGAGCAGTACTTC

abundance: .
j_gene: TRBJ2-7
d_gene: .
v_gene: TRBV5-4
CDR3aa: CASSGRDGSSYEQYF
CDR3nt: TGTGCCAGCAGCGGCCGGGACGGTAGCTCCTACGAGCAGTACTTC

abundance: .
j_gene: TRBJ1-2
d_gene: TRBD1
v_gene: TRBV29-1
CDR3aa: CSDSRGGYGYTF
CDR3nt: TGCAGCGATTCCAGGGGGGGCTATGGCTACACCTTC

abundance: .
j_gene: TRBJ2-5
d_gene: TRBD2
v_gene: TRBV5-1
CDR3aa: CASSVFGTSGRETQYF
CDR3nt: TGCGCCAGCAGCGTCTTCGGGACTAGCGGGAGAGAGACCCAGTACTTC

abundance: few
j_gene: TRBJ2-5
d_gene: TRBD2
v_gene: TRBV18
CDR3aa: CASSPAGLAGGVETQYF
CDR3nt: TGTGCCAGCTCACCAGCCGGACTAGCGGGAGGTGTTGAGACCCAGTACTTC

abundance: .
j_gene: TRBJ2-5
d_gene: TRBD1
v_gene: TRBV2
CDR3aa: CASRNRGETQYF
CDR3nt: TGTGCCAGCAGAAACAGGGGAGAGACCCAGTACTTC

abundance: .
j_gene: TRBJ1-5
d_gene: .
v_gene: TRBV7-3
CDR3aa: CASSLTRDQPQHF
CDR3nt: TGTGCCAGCAGCTTAACGAGGGATCAGCCCCAGCATTTT

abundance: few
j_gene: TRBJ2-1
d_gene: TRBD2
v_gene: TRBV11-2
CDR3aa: CASSHYSGRDYNEQFF
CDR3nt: TGTGCCAGCAGCCATTATAGCGGGAGGGACTACAATGAGCAGTTCTTC

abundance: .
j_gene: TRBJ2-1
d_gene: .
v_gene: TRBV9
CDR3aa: CASSVVPHYFSEQFF
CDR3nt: TGTGCCAGCAGCGTAGTGCCTCACTATTTTAGTGAGCAGTTCTTC

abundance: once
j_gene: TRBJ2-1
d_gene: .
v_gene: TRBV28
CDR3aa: CASSERVTGSDEQFF
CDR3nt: TGTGCCAGCAGTGAACGGGTCACGGGGTCGGATGAGCAGTTCTTC

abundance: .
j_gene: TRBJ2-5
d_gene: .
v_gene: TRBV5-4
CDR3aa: CASSLGARETQYF
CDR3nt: TGTGCCAGCAGCTTAGGAGCGAGGGAGACCCAGTACTTC

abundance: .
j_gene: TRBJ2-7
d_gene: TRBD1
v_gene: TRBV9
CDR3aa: CASSVSQGRNYEQYF
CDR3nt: TGTGCCAGCAGCGTCTCACAGGGGCGGAATTACGAGCAGTACTTC

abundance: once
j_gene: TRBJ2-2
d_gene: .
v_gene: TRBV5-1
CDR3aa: CASRAQGTGELFF
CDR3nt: TGCGCCAGCAGGGCGCAGGGGACCGGGGAGCTGTTTTTT

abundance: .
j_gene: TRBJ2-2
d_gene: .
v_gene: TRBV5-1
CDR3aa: CASSLLGPGELFF
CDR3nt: TGCGCCAGCAGCTTGCTGGGGCCCGGGGAGCTGTTTTTT

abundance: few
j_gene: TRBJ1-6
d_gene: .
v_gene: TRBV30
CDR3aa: CAWTPIDNSPLHF
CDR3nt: TGTGCCTGGACCCCTATAGATAATTCACCCCTCCACTTT

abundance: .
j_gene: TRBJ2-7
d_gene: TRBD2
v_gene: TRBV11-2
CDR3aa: CASSLEWLAGGVLYF
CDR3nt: TGTGCCAGCAGCTTAGAATGGCTAGCGGGAGGAGTTCTGTACTTC

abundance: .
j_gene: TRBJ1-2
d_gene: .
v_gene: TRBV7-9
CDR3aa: CASSDDSFDYGYTF
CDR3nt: TGTGCCAGCAGCGATGACAGCTTCGACTATGGCTACACCTTC

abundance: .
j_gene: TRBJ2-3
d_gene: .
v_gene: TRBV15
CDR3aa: CATSRDNLEQYF
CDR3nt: TGTGCCACCAGCAGAGATAACCTCGAGCAGTATTTT

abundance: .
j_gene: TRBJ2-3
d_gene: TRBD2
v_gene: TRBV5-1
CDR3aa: CATGGAATDTQYF
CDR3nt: TGCGCCACCGGGGGGGCAGCCACAGATACGCAGTATTTT

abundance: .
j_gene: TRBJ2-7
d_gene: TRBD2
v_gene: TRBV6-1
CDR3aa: CASSEGGGAAYEQYF
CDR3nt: TGTGCCAGCAGTGAAGGGGGAGGGGCGGCATACGAGCAGTACTTC

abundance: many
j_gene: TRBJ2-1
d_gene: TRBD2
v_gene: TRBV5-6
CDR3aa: CASTSSGRALGEQFF
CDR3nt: TGTGCCAGCACCTCTAGCGGGAGGGCCCTCGGTGAGCAGTTCTTC

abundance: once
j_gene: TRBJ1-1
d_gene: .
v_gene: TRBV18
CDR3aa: CASSPRDFLLSVAFF
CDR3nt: TGTGCCAGCTCACCGAGGGACTTTCTTTTGTCTGTAGCTTTCTTT

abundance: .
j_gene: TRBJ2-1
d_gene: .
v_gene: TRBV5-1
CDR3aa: CASSFGSGSPYNEQFF
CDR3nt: TGCGCCAGCAGTTTTGGTTCAGGGAGCCCCTACAATGAGCAGTTCTTC

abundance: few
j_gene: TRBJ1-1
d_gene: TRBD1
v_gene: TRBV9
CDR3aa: CASSPTGSNTEAFF
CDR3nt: TGTGCCAGCAGCCCGACAGGGTCGAACACTGAAGCTTTCTTT

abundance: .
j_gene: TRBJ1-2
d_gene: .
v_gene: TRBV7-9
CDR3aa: CASSPHGGGYTF
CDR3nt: TGTGCCAGCAGCCCGCATGGGGGTGGCTACACCTTC

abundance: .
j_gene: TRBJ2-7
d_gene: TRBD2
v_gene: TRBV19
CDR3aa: CASTDEAGAHYEQYF
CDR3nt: TGTGCCAGTACCGATGAGGCGGGAGCGCACTACGAGCAGTACTTC

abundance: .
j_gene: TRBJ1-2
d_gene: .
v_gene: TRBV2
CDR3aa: CASSVRVQYGYTF
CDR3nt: TGTGCCAGCAGTGTGCGTGTCCAATATGGCTACACCTTC

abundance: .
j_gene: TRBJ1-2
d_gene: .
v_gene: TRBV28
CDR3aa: CASTLTPGARGGYTF
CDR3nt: TGTGCCAGCACCCTAACACCGGGGGCGCGTGGAGGCTACACCTTC

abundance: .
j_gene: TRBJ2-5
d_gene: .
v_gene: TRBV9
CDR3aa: CASGGSAPGGTQYF
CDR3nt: TGTGCCAGCGGCGGATCAGCCCCTGGGGGGACCCAGTACTTC

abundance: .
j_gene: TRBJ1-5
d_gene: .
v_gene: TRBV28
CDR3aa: CASSLRRVTSNQPQHF
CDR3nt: TGTGCCAGCAGTTTAAGGAGAGTGACGAGCAATCAGCCCCAGCATTTT

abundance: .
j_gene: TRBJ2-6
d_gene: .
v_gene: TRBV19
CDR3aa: CARGANSGANVLTF
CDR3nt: TGTGCCAGAGGAGCTAACTCTGGGGCCAACGTCCTGACTTTC

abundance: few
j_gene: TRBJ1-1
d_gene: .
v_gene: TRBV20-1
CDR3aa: CSASRLRALTF
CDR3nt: TGCAGTGCCTCCCGACTCCGGGCTCTCACCTTT

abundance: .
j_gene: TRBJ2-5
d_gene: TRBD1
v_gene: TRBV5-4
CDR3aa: CASSLGRRDSQETQYF
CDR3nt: TGTGCCAGCAGCTTGGGCCGCCGGGACAGTCAAGAGACCCAGTACTTC

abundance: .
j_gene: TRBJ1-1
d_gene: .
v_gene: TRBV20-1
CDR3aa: CSARDQSEAFF
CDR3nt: TGCAGTGCTAGAGATCAATCGGAAGCTTTCTTT

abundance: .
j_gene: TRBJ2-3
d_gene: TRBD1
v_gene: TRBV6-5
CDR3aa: CASSLGQGSTDTQYF
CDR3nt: TGTGCCAGCAGCCTGGGACAGGGTAGCACAGATACGCAGTATTTT

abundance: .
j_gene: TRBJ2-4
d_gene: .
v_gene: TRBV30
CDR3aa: CAWSAKGTNIQYF
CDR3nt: TGTGCCTGGAGCGCAAAGGGGACCAACATTCAGTACTTC

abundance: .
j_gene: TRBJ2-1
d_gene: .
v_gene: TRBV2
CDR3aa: CASREDFLSYNEQFF
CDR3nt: TGTGCCAGCAGGGAGGACTTTCTCTCCTACAATGAGCAGTTCTTC

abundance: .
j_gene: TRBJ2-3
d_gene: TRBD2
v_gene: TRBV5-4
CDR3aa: CASSLAGGRVTDTQYF
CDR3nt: TGTGCCAGCAGCTTGGCTGGCGGGAGGGTAACAGATACGCAGTATTTT

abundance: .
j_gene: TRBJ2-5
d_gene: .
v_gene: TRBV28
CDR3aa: CASSFGRGDQETQYF
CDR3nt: TGTGCCAGCAGTTTCGGCAGGGGTGACCAAGAGACCCAGTACTTC

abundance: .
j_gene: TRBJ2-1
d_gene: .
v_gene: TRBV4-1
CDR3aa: CASSQVDIISYNEQFF
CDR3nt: TGCGCCAGCAGCCAAGTCGACATCATATCTTACAATGAGCAGTTCTTC

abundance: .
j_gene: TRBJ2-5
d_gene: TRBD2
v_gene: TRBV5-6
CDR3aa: CASSKNRLAGETQYF
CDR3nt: TGTGCCAGCAGCAAGAATCGGCTAGCGGGAGAGACCCAGTACTTC

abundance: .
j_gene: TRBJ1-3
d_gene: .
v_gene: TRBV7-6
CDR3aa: CASSTSQGLRNTIYF
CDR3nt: TGTGCCAGCAGCACCTCCCAGGGACTCCGAAACACCATATATTTT

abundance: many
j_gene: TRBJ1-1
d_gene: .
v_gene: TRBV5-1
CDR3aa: CASSLLSGVTNTEAFF
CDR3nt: TGCGCCAGCAGCTTGTTGTCCGGGGTTACGAACACTGAAGCTTTCTTT